This T cell receptor (beta chain) was retrieved from a study of cytomegalovirus exposure and HLA in healthy donors. In its sample, this clone was seen a few times. The PCR contained 60 Vbeta and 13 Jbeta primers. Produced via immunoSEQ multiplex PCR; TCRdb's table is partial and in-frame only. The table records about 180,000 clones, 77% of them present only once. Material for sequencing was PBMCs. This clonotype was obtained from a woman aged 60 to 75 in good health and CMV-seropositive.

The DNA of the CDR3 is TGTGCCAGCAGCCCCGGGGGGAGCTCCTACGAGCAGTACTTC. Amino acids: CASSPGGSSYEQYF. V and J are TRBV7-9 and TRBJ2-7, with 7 positions matching TRBD2. This CDR3 region has 14 residues. V was clipped by 5 bases and J by 0 bases; unmatched bases: 4. From germline, CDR1 is SEHNR and CDR2 FQNEAQ (reference sequence).